This paragraph covers one T cell receptor (beta chain) sequence. Here immunoSEQ multiplex PCR was the method, and the copy in TCRdb shows in-frame clones only, minus some. The sample lists 25,000 to 35,000 clones, roughly 91% seen once, with around 8.5% in the top ten. The entry originates in a study of PD-1 and CTLA-4 blockade in melanoma. There are 11 residues in the CDR3. Germline lookup yields CDR1 MNHEY and CDR2 SVGEGT. V lost 6 bases and J 6 bases, leaving 8 bases between the germline ends. This material consisted of CD8+ T cells from peripheral blood, taken before anti-PD-1 treatment. The receptor was isolated from a human donor with melanoma. This chain connects TRBV6-2 or TRBV6-3 to TRBJ1-2, with a possible D match to TRBD1 (6 bases). The CDR3 sequence: CASSAGDGYTF. CDR3 nucleotides: TGTGCCAGCAGCGCAGGGGATGGCTACACCTTC.